This T cell receptor beta chain came from a study of blood T cells in healthy people across ages. This clonotype was counted at least ten times. It was with a sample-barcoded 5' primer and a J-beta primer mix that a second PCR of roughly 7 to 12 cycles was run. TCRdb independently ran MiXCR on the 5' RACE reads; one entry per CDR3 protein. The sample has 550,000 to 650,000 distinct CDR3 sequences, 25% to 35% seen once. The CDR3 has 14 residues. Germline V gene lookup returns CDR1 SGHTA and CDR2 FQGNSA. V lost 1 base and J lost 4; bases outside the gene matches: 4. The sample comprised blood. The clonotype was recovered from a woman older than 75 in good health. The J gene is TRBJ2-7, the V gene TRBV7-2; 7 bases map to TRBD2. The CDR3 loop is CASSLGHGGYEQYF. The CDR3 DNA is TGTGCCAGCAGCTTAGGGCACGGGGGGTACGAGCAGTACTTC.